A single T cell receptor (beta chain) is shown here with its context. The entry originates in a study of blood T cell repertoires in COVID-19. The germline CDR1 and CDR2 sequences are SGHTA and FQGNSA. CDR3 length equals 12 residues. The germline V and J ends were trimmed by 5 bases and 6 bases, with 9 bases remaining between them. Clones were sequenced by immunoSEQ multiplex PCR, and TCRdb holds only the in-frame ones, with some missing. Here the sample spans 95,000 to 150,000 clones, about 86% being singletons. The source is a woman in her fifties or sixties with active or convalescent COVID-19. The source material was peripheral blood. The rearrangement uses TRBV7-2 and TRBJ2-3, with D uncertain. CDR3 DNA sequence: TGTGCCAGCAGCCCACGGTGGGATACGCAGTATTTT. Its translation is CASSPRWDTQYF.